These 19 T cell receptor beta chains originate from one sample sequenced in a study of T cell repertoires in ileal Crohn's disease. The repertoire was sequenced with immunoSEQ multiplex PCR; TCRdb's copy has only in-frame clones and lacks some. This table has fewer than 10,000 clones, over 60% appearing once. The source material was ileal tissue. All receptors come from an adult with Crohn's disease.

By its share, this clone is medium-sized. CDR3 sequence reads: CASSPGRDEQYF. CDR3 DNA: TGCGCCAGCAGCCCCGGCCGGGACGAGCAGTACTTC. The genes are TRBV4-1 and TRBJ2-7; D remains unclear. This CDR3 has 12 residues. Between the trimmed V and J ends, which lost 4 bases and 5 bases, there was a span of 9 bases. Per the germline V gene, CDR1 is MGHRA and CDR2 is YSYEKL.

This clone was seen a handful of times. This chain uses TRBV9 with TRBJ1-2, with D hard to call. CDR3 length: 14 residues. V was cut by 3 bases and J by 2 bases, with 11 bases left in between. CDR1 and CDR2 (germline): SGDLS, YYNGEE. In DNA, the CDR3 is TGTGCCAGCAGCGGCGCTGGACTGAACTATGGCTACACCTTC. Its translation: CASSGAGLNYGYTF.

The chain carries TRBV2 and TRBJ1-1; the match to TRBD1 covers 10 bases. The ends lost 6 bases at V and 0 bases at J; junction bases unmatched: 4. The CDR3 is made up of 15 amino acids. Germline V CDR1 and CDR2: SNHLY, FYNNEI. The CDR3 DNA follows: TGTGCCAGCAGCCGGGACAGGGGCGTGAACACTGAAGCTTTCTTT. Translation: CASSRDRGVNTEAFF.

The rearrangement joins TRBV19 to TRBJ2-2, with D perhaps TRBD1 (6 bases). V lost 5 bases and J lost 3, with 10 bases in between. Germline V lookup: CDR1 LNHDA, CDR2 SQIVND (reference sequence). This CDR3 is 14 amino acids long. The CDR3 region is CASSVDRHTGELFF. CDR3 coding DNA: TGTGCCAGTAGTGTGGACAGACACACCGGGGAGCTGTTTTTT.

The J gene is TRBJ2-7, the V gene TRBV11-2; D gene unclear. Germline V CDR1 and CDR2: SGHAT, FQNNGV. Trimming cost V 1 base and J 5 bases, with 9 bases left between them. The CDR3 is 13 amino acids. Here the CDR3 DNA reads TGTGCCAGCAGCTTAGGGCGGCTCAACGAGCAGTACTTC. This sequence encodes CASSLGRLNEQYF.

V usage is TRBV11-2 and J usage is TRBJ2-7; the D is unclear. In germline, CDR1 is SGHAT, CDR2 FQNNGV. The CDR3 loop spans 12 amino acids. V was cut by 11 bases and J by 4 bases, with 15 bases left in between. CDR3 nucleotides: TGTGCCGGCACATGGGCTGAATACGAGCAGTACTTC. The encoded protein is CAGTWAEYEQYF. Full variable domain (rest looked up from reference TRBV11-2 and TRBJ2-7): EAGVAQSPRYKIIEKRQSVAFWCNPISGHATLYWYQQILGQGPKLLIQFQNNGVVDDSQLPKDRFSAERLKGVDSTLKIQPAKLEDSAVYLCAGTWAEYEQYFGPGTRLTVT.

This rearrangement joins TRBV7-9 to TRBJ1-1; 8 nucleotides line up with TRBD1. Losses at the gene ends were 4 bases for V and 5 bases for J; bases not matched to a gene: 6. The CDR3 loop spans 14 amino acids. The V gene's germline CDR1 is SEHNR and CDR2 FQNEAQ (reference sequence). The CDR3 protein is CASSYTGGKTEAFF. DNA of the CDR3: TGTGCCAGCAGCTACACAGGGGGGAAGACTGAAGCTTTCTTT.

The chain uses TRBV5-1 and TRBJ1-1; no clear D. The CDR3 is 13 amino acids. Between the trimmed V and J ends, which lost 7 bases and 1 base, there was a span of 11 bases. CDR1 is SGHRS and CDR2 is YFSETQ in the germline V gene. The CDR3 nucleotides are TGCGCCAGCGGCATGACGGGGAACACTGAAGCTTTCTTT. Translated, it gives CASGMTGNTEAFF.

V gene TRBV19 combines with J gene TRBJ1-2; D uncertain. The CDR3 totals 14 residues. V was clipped by 4 bases and J by 5 bases, with 14 bases between them. Germline-derived CDR1 and CDR2 are LNHDA and SQIVND (reference sequence). For the CDR3, the DNA is TGTGCCAGTAGTAGTGGCAGAACATTGTATGGCTACACCTTC. Amino acids: CASSSGRTLYGYTF.

The chain is built from TRBV4-2 and TRBJ2-7, with 7 bases fitting TRBD1. Losses at the gene ends were 1 base for V and 2 bases for J; bases not matched to a gene: 5. The CDR3 spans 15 residues. Looked up from germline, CDR1 is LGHNA and CDR2 is YNFKEQ. The CDR3 nucleotides read TGTGCCAGCAGCCAAGCGACTGGGACAGCCTACGAGCAGTACTTC. Protein product: CASSQATGTAYEQYF.

The table lists this clone with a count of one. J is TRBJ1-5 and V is TRBV7-2; D is ambiguous. The CDR3 totals 15 residues. CDR1 is SGHTA, CDR2 FQGNSA, per germline. V lost 1 base, J lost 0 bases, and 7 bases lay in between. The CDR3 DNA is TGTGCCAGCAGCTTAGAACCAGATAGCAATCAGCCCCAGCATTTT. It is translated as CASSLEPDSNQPQHF.

The chain has TRBV9 and TRBJ1-5, with TRBD1 as a possible D gene (6 bases). V was clipped by 6 bases and J by 0 bases, with 10 bases between them. The CDR3 extends over 14 amino acids. Germline lookup yields CDR1 SGDLS and CDR2 YYNGEE. This CDR3 reads CASKNRDSNQPQHF. Here the CDR3 DNA reads TGTGCCAGCAAGAACAGGGATAGCAATCAGCCCCAGCATTTT.

V usage is TRBV19 and J usage is TRBJ2-3; 8 positions agree with TRBD1. This CDR3 has 14 residues. Per the germline V gene, CDR1 is LNHDA and CDR2 is SQIVND (reference sequence). J gave up 4 bases and V 2 bases, and 2 bases lay outside the gene matches. In DNA form, the CDR3 reads TGTGCCAGTAGTATAACAGGGGGAGCAGATACGCAGTATTTT. It translates to CASSITGGADTQYF.

Notes on this clone: Other nucleotide sequences from this sample produce the same CDR3. The CDR3 region is CASSREAGAFEQYF. In nucleotides, the CDR3 is TGTGCCAGCAGCCGTGAGGCTGGTGCGTTCGAGCAGTACTTC. The chain is built from TRBV11-2 and TRBJ2-7; D unclear. CDR3 length equals 14 residues. Germline CDR1 is SGHAT and CDR2 is FQNNGV. Trimming took off 5 bases at V and 6 bases at J, with 17 bases between the two ends. Supplemented by reference TRBV11-2 and TRBJ2-7, the full variable domain reads EAGVAQSPRYKIIEKRQSVAFWCNPISGHATLYWYQQILGQGPKLLIQFQNNGVVDDSQLPKDRFSAERLKGVDSTLKIQPAKLEDSAVYLCASSREAGAFEQYFGPGTRLTVT.

This chain connects TRBV7-2 to TRBJ2-7; TRBD1 agrees at 7 bases. V lost 6 bases and J lost 6; bases outside the gene matches: 20. The CDR3 extends over 17 amino acids. Germline-derived CDR1 and CDR2 are SGHTA and FQGNSA. The CDR3 protein is CASSFTLPGQMPSEQYF. CDR3 DNA: TGTGCCAGCAGTTTCACCCTACCGGGACAGATGCCTTCCGAGCAGTACTTC.

The gene calls are TRBV5-5 and TRBJ1-5; TRBD1 matches at 7 bases. Looked up from germline, CDR1 is SGHKS and CDR2 is YYEKEE (reference sequence). The trim removed 4 bases at V and 0 bases at J, leaving 4 bases unmatched. This CDR3 contains 15 residues. The CDR3 spells CASSPTGYSNQPQHF. The CDR3 nucleotides are TGTGCCAGCAGCCCGACAGGGTATAGCAATCAGCCCCAGCATTTT.

This chain links TRBV2 with TRBJ2-7, with TRBD2 identical over 14 bases. Germline V gene sequence: CDR1 SNHLY, CDR2 FYNNEI. The CDR3 runs to 15 residues. V lost 5 bases and J lost 2; bases outside the gene matches: 2. The CDR3 sequence: CASSRTSGRTYEQYF. CDR3 in DNA: TGTGCCAGCAGTCGGACTAGCGGGAGGACCTACGAGCAGTACTTC. Together with reference TRBV2 and TRBJ2-7, the CDR3 gives the full variable domain: EPEVTQTPSHQVTQMGQEVILRCVPISNHLYFYWYRQILGQKVEFLVSFYNNEISEKSEIFDDQFSVERPDGSNFTLKIRSTKLEDSAMYFCASSRTSGRTYEQYFGPGTRLTVT.

The genes are TRBV4-2 and TRBJ2-7; 11 bases fit TRBD2. V shed 2 bases, J shed 10 bases, and the junction held 13 bases outside the gene matches. Germline V lookup: CDR1 LGHNA, CDR2 YNFKEQ. This CDR3 contains 16 residues. DNA of the CDR3: TGTGCCAGCAGCCAAACCCAAAGACTAGCGGGGATTAGACAGTACTTC. It codes for CASSQTQRLAGIRQYF.

The chain carries TRBV27 and TRBJ1-5; no clear D gene. Trimming took off 5 bases at V and 1 base at J, with 9 bases between the two ends. The CDR3 sequence is 14 residues long. Germline values: CDR1 MNHEY, CDR2 SMNVEV (reference sequence). CDR3 sequence: CASSPKESNQPQHF. The CDR3 coding sequence is TGTGCCAGCAGTCCGAAAGAGAGCAATCAGCCCCAGCATTTT.